A selection of T cell receptor beta chains follows, all from one sample in a study of blood T cell repertoires in COVID-19. This table comes from immunoSEQ multiplex PCR, and its TCRdb copy is limited to in-frame clones, with some not included. In the table there are about 130,000 clones, about nine tenths of which are singletons. The sample was peripheral blood. The receptors here all came from a man aged 60-69 years with COVID-19, enrolled during active disease. Each CDR3 is given with its conserved first and last residue. A D gene is named only where the DNA matches it firmly. The size entry is marked missing in some rows and otherwise reads once, few, many or a size class.

>TRBJ2-2|few|TRBV4-1|TRBD1
CASSRISQGDGELFF
TGCGCCAGCAGCCGAATTTCACAGGGGGACGGGGAGCTGTTTTTT
>TRBJ2-7|.|TRBV12-3/TRBV12-4|TRBD2
CASSLSGSYEQYF
TGTGCCAGCAGCCTTAGCGGGAGCTACGAGCAGTACTTC
>TRBJ2-7|.|TRBV11-2|.
CASTRSGGISYEQYF
TGTGCCAGCACCCGGTCCGGCGGAATATCCTACGAGCAGTACTTC
>TRBJ2-2|.|TRBV30|TRBD2
CAWSPGTSGTRELFF
TGTGCCTGGAGTCCCGGGACTAGCGGGACCCGGGAGCTGTTTTTT
>TRBJ2-1|.|TRBV19|.
CASSIVTSGGQDEQFF
TGTGCCAGTAGTATAGTAACTAGTGGGGGCCAGGATGAGCAGTTCTTC
>TRBJ2-7|.|TRBV9|.
CASSVDADSSYEQYF
TGTGCCAGCAGCGTAGATGCGGATAGCTCCTACGAGCAGTACTTC
>TRBJ1-6|once|TRBV5-1|.
CASSRDSSYNSPLHF
TGCGCCAGCAGCCGAGACTCCTCCTATAATTCACCCCTCCACTTT
>TRBJ2-1|.|TRBV5-1|TRBD2
CASGSGSSYNEQFF
TGCGCCAGCGGTAGCGGGAGCTCCTACAATGAGCAGTTCTTC
>TRBJ1-6|.|TRBV18|.
CASSPDSSYNSPLHF
TGTGCCAGCTCACCGGACAGCTCCTATAATTCACCCCTCCACTTT
>TRBJ2-3|few|TRBV19|TRBD2
CASSIQGLAGDTQYF
TGTGCCAGTAGTATCCAGGGACTAGCGGGAGATACGCAGTATTTT
>TRBJ1-2|.|TRBV11-3|.
CASSLSRGIYGYTF
TGTGCCAGCAGCTTATCTCGGGGGATCTATGGCTACACCTTC
>TRBJ2-7|.|TRBV29-1|TRBD1
CSVDGTGVGGEQYF
TGCAGCGTTGACGGAACAGGGGTAGGTGGGGAGCAGTACTTC
>TRBJ2-3|.|TRBV6-2/TRBV6-3|TRBD2
CASSPRTSGRSADTQYF
TGTGCCAGCAGCCCCAGGACTAGCGGGAGATCTGCAGATACGCAGTATTTT
>TRBJ2-7|.|TRBV28|.
CASTKGGGIVEQYF
TGTGCCAGCACCAAAGGTGGAGGGATTGTTGAGCAGTACTTC
>TRBJ1-1|.|TRBV5-5|TRBD1
CASSGGQGNTEAFF
TGTGCCAGCAGCGGAGGACAGGGCAACACTGAAGCTTTCTTT
>TRBJ1-5|.|TRBV19|.
CASSQGWNQPQHF
TGTGCCAGTAGCCAGGGTTGGAATCAGCCCCAGCATTTT
>TRBJ1-1|.|TRBV3-1/TRBV3-2|.
CASSLEFRPNTEAFF
TGTGCCAGCAGCCTTGAGTTCAGGCCGAACACTGAAGCTTTCTTT
>TRBJ1-4|.|TRBV10-3|TRBD1
CAISESDRATNEKLFF
TGTGCCATCAGTGAGTCGGACAGGGCAACTAATGAAAAACTGTTTTTT
>TRBJ2-7|.|TRBV5-4|TRBD2
CASSWTSGSSYEQYF
TGTGCCAGCAGCTGGACTAGCGGGAGCTCCTACGAGCAGTACTTC
>TRBJ2-5|.|TRBV2|.
CASSPGPQETQYF
TGTGCCAGCAGTCCAGGTCCTCAAGAGACCCAGTACTTC